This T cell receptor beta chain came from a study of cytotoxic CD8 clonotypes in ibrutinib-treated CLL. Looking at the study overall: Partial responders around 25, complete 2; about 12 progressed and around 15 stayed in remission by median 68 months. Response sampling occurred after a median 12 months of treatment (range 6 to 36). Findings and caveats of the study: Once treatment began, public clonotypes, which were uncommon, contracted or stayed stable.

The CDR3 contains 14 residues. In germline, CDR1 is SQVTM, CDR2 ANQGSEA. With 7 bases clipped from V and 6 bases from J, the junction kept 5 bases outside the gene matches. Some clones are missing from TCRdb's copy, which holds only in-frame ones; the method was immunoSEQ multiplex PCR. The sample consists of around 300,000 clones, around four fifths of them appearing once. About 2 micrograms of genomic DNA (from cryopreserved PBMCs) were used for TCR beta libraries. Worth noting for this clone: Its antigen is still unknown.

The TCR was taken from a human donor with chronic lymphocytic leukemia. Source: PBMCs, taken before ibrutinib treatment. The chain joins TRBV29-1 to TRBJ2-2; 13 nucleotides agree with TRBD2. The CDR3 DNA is TGCAGCGCCCGGACTAGCGGGAGTTCCGGGGAGCTGTTTTTT. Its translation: CSARTSGSSGELFF.